The clone carrying this T cell receptor beta chain was counted a few times. The source of the sample is a study of blood T cell repertoires in COVID-19. This CDR3 comprises 13 residues. From germline, CDR1 is SGHTA and CDR2 FQGNSA. Trimming at V came to 6 bases and at J to 10 bases, leaving 11 bases not matched to a gene. Sequencing used immunoSEQ multiplex PCR; TCRdb keeps in-frame clones, though not all of them. The sample includes approximately 80,000 clones, around 77% of them seen just once. The source of this sequence is a human donor in a cohort sampled during active COVID-19. The sequencing input was peripheral blood. This sequence joins TRBV7-2 and TRBJ1-1; 7 bases agree with TRBD1. In DNA, the CDR3 is TGTGCCAGCAGGCCTTCAGGGGGAAGTGGAGCTTTCTTT. It translates to CASRPSGGSGAFF.